A single T cell receptor beta chain is shown here with its context. Antigen specificity is unknown. Patients all relapsed after autologous stem cell transplantation, and there was variation in brentuximab vedotin exposure. This sample was included in a study of PD-1 blockade in classical Hodgkin lymphoma. Points from the study as a whole: Relative to healthy donors, newly diagnosed patients reportedly had lower baseline TCR diversity, which was reported as lower still in relapsed/refractory patients. When nivolumab was started under 1 year after ASCT, patients were excluded. Patients newly diagnosed and complete responders had comparable baseline diversity.

The data were produced by immunoSEQ multiplex PCR, yet TCRdb's version contains in-frame clones alone and is incomplete. This table holds nearly 25,000 clones, around 86% found once. Sample: peripheral blood mononuclear cells (PBMCs), taken before the second cycle of nivolumab. The clonotype was recovered from a human donor with classical Hodgkin lymphoma.

For the CDR3, the DNA is TGTGCCAGCTCACCAGATCGACAGGATGAGGGGATAAATAGCAATCAGCCCCAGCATTTT. Amino acid sequence: CASSPDRQDEGINSNQPQHF. The genes are TRBV18 and TRBJ1-5; D might be TRBD1 (6 bases). Per the germline V gene, CDR1 is KGHSH and CDR2 is LQKENI. Deletions cut 2 bases from V and 0 bases from J, with 23 bases between. This CDR3 has 20 amino acids.